This TCR beta chain stems from a study of beta chain features in type 1 diabetes. Across the study: On cell yields, gender and age, patients and healthy donors were similar. Study results and caveats: People with Type 1 diabetes carried modestly yet significantly shorter TCRB CDR3s in all four CD4+ subsets. Relative to healthy donors, patients appeared to have naive, central memory and Treg TCRB repertoires that were more similar. The influence of HLA type on TCRB rearrangement stayed undetermined.

Reverse transcription of all isolated RNA meant that expressed TCRB transcripts were sequenced. Profiling relied on immunoSEQ multiplex PCR, and the TCRdb table lists in-frame clones only, not all of them. The table records about 450,000 clones, about an eighth of them present only once. Germline lookup yields CDR1 MRHNA and CDR2 SNTAGT. This CDR3 comprises 14 residues. Trimming removed 3 bases at V and 3 bases at J, with 11 bases between. Worth noting for this clone: Its target is not known.

The clonotype originates from a woman between 18 and 29 years old in good health. The chain links TRBV6-4 to TRBJ1-1, with unresolved D. The sample was naive CD4+ T cells from blood. CDR3 nucleotide sequence: TGTGCCAGCAGTGATAACGTAACGGACACTGAAGCTTTCTTT. Residues: CASSDNVTDTEAFF.